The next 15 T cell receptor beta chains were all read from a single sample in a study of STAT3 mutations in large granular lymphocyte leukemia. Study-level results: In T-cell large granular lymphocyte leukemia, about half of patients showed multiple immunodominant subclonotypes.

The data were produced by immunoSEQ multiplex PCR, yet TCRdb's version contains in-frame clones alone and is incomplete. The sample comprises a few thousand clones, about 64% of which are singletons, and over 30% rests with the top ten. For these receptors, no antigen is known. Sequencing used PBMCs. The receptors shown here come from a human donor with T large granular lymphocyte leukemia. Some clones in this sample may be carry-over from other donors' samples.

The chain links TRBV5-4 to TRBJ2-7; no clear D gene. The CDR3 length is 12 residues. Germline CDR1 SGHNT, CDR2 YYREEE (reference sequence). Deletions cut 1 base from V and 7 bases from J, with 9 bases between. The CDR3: CASSLRFREQYF. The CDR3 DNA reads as TGTGCCAGCAGCTTGAGGTTTCGGGAGCAGTACTTC.

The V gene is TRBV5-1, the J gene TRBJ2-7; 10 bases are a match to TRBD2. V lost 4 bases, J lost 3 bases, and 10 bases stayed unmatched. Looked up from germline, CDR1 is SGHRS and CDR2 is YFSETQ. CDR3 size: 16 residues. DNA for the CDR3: TGCGCCAGCAGCCATACGGAGCGGGAGGGTGACTACGAGCAGTACTTC. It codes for CASSHTEREGDYEQYF. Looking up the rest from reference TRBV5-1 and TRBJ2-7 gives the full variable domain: KAGVTQTPRYLIKTRGQQVTLSCSPISGHRSVSWYQQTPGQGLQFLFEYFSETQRNKGNFPGRFSGRQFSNSRSEMNVSTLELGDSALYLCASSHTEREGDYEQYFGPGTRLTVT.

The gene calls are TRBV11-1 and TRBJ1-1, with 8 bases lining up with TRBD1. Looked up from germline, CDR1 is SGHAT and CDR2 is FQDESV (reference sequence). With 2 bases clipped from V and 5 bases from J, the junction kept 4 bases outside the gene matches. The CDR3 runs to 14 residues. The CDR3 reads CASSLTGGGTEAFF. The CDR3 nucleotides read TGTGCCAGCAGCTTAACAGGGGGAGGAACTGAAGCTTTCTTT.

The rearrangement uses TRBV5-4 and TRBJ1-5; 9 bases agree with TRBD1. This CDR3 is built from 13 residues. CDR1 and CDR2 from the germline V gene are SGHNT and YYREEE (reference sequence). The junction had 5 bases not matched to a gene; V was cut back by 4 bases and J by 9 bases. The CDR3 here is CASSIGTGTPQHF. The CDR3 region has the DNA TGTGCCAGCAGCATCGGGACAGGGACGCCCCAGCATTTT.

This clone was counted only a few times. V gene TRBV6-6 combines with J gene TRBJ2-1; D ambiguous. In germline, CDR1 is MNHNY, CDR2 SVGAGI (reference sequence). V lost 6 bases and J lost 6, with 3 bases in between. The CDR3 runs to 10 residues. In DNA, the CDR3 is TGTGCCAGCAGATTCAATGAGCAGTTCTTC. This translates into CASRFNEQFF.

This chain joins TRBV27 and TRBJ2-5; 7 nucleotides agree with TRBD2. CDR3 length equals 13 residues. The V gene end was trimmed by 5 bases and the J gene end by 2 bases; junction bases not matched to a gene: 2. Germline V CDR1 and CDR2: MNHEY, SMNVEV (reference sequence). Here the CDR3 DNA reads TGTGCCAGCAGTCCTAGCGGACAAGAGACCCAGTACTTC. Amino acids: CASSPSGQETQYF.

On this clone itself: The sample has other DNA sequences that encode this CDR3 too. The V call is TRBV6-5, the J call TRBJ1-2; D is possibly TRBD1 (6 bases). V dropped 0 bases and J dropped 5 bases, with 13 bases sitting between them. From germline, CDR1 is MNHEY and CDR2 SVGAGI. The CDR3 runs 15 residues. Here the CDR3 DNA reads TGTGCCAGCAGTTACTCAGGACAGACTCCGTATGGCTACACCTTC. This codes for CASSYSGQTPYGYTF.

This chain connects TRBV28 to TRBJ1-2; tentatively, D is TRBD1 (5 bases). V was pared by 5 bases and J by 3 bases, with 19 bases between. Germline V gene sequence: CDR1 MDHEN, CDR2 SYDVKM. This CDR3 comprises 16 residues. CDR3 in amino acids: CASSLGGGAGDYGYTF. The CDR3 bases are TGTGCCAGCAGTCTCGGGGGTGGCGCTGGGGACTATGGCTACACCTTC.

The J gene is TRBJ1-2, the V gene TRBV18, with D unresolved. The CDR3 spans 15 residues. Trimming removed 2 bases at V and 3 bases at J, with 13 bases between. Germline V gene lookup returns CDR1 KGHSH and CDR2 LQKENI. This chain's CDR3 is CASSPGQDSHYGYTF. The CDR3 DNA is TGTGCCAGCTCACCAGGGCAGGACTCGCACTATGGCTACACCTTC.

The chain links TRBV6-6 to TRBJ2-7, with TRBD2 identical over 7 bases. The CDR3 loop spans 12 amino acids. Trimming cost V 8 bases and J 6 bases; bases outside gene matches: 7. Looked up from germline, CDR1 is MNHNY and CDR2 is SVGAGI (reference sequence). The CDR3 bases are TGTGCCAGCTCTCCCCCGGGGGGCGAGCAGTACTTC. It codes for CASSPPGGEQYF.

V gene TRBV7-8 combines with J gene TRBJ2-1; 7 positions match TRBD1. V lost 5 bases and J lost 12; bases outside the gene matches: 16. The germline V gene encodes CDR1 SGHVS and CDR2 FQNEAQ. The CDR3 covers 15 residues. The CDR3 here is CASSRDRGGRPWQFF. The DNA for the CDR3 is TGTGCCAGCAGCCGGGACAGAGGGGGACGTCCGTGGCAGTTCTTC.

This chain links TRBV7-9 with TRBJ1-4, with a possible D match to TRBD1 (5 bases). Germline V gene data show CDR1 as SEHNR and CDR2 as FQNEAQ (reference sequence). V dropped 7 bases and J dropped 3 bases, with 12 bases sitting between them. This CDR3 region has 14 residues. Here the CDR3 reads CASNRDGSNEKLFF. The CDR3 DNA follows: TGTGCCAGCAACCGGGACGGATCTAATGAAAAACTGTTTTTT.

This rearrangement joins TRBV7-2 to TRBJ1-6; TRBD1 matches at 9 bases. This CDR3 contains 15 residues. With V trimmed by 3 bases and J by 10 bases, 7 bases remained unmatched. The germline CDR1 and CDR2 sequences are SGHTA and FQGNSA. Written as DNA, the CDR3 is TGTGCCAGCAGCTTGGCCGGGACAGGGTTCTCACCCCTCCACTTT. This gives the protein CASSLAGTGFSPLHF.

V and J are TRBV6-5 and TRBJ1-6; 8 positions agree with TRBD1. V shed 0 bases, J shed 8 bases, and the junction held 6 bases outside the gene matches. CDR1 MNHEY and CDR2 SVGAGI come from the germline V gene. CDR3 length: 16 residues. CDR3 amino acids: CASSYSAAGGYSPLHF. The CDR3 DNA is TGTGCCAGCAGTTACTCCGCGGCAGGGGGCTATTCACCCCTCCACTTT.

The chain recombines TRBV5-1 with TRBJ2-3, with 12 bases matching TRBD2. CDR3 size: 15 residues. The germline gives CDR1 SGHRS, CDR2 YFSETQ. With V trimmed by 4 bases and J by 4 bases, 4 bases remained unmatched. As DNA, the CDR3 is TGCGCCAGCAGCCTTCGACTAGCGGGAGCAGATACGCAGTATTTT. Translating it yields CASSLRLAGADTQYF. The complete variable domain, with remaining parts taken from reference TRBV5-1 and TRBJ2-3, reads KAGVTQTPRYLIKTRGQQVTLSCSPISGHRSVSWYQQTPGQGLQFLFEYFSETQRNKGNFPGRFSGRQFSNSRSEMNVSTLELGDSALYLCASSLRLAGADTQYFGPGTRLTVL.